This TCR beta chain emerged from a study of immune evolution from preneoplasia to lung adenocarcinoma. TCRdb's copy holds only in-frame clones and misses some; the assay was immunoSEQ multiplex PCR. The profile shows fewer than 4,500 clones, nearly 90% of them singletons. This clone was recorded only once. Its antigen is not known. H&E slides confirmed each diagnosis, reviewed by two pathologists independently. Study-wide results and caveats: Normal lung had highest clonality; later lesions appeared denser, more diverse. KRAS-mutant nodules had the highest T cell clonality.

The TCR was taken from a donor at least 70 years old with lung adenocarcinoma. Sequenced material: FFPE minimally invasive lung adenocarcinoma tissue.

CDR3 DNA sequence: TGTGCCAGTAGTATTCAGGCGGCAGGCTCAGGCACTGAAGCTTTCTTT. This encodes CASSIQAAGSGTEAFF. The chain uses TRBV19 and TRBJ1-1; D unclear. The germline V gene encodes CDR1 LNHDA and CDR2 SQIVND (reference sequence). V gave up 3 bases and J gave up 4 bases, with 18 bases separating them. The CDR3 has 16 amino acids.